This entry lists 3 T cell receptor beta chains sequenced from one sample in a study of shared clonotypes between healthy human individuals. Generated by immunoSEQ multiplex PCR, the TCRdb table keeps only in-frame clones and is missing some. The table records under 2.5 million clones, roughly 92% of them present only once. Sequencing was done on a sample of naive CD4+ T cells from PBMCs. As for subset: CD45RA+ positively selected. The origin of the receptors is a man aged 18 to 30 in good health. Some clones in this sample may be carry-over from other donors' samples.

This clone was counted only a few times. Distinct nucleotide sequences in the sample also encode this CDR3. This chain joins TRBV29-1 and TRBJ1-5, with a possible D match to TRBD1 (6 bases). V was pared by 6 bases and J by 1 base, with 10 bases between. The CDR3 contains 13 residues. The V gene's germline CDR1 is SQVTM and CDR2 ANQGSEA. This CDR3 reads CSVGGTSNQPQHF. The DNA of the CDR3 is TGCAGCGTAGGAGGGACAAGCAATCAGCCCCAGCATTTT.

The chain employs TRBV4-1 and TRBJ1-5; TRBD1 aligns across 7 bases. This CDR3 spans 14 amino acids. The V and J ends lost 3 bases and 4 bases, in that order; junction bases with no gene match: 3. Per germline, CDR1 MGHRA and CDR2 YSYEKL. CDR3: CASSQGQKNQPQHF. CDR3 bases: TGCGCCAGCAGCCAGGGACAGAAGAATCAGCCCCAGCATTTT.

CDR3 nucleotide sequence: TGCGCCAGCAGCCAAGACACGACTAGCGGAGTTAAACAGTTCTTC. It yields the protein CASSQDTTSGVKQFF. V is TRBV4-1 and J is TRBJ2-1; TRBD2 matches at 9 bases. The CDR3 extends over 15 amino acids. Trimming at V came to 0 bases and at J to 13 bases, leaving 10 bases not matched to a gene. CDR1 MGHRA and CDR2 YSYEKL come from the germline V gene.